The 17 T cell receptor beta chains below come from one sample, sequenced in a study of T cell repertoires in cytomegalovirus infection. Their cognate antigens are unknown. TCRdb reanalysed the reads using MiXCR and keeps one entry per CDR3 protein. The profile shows hundreds of thousands of distinct CDR3 sequences, about 42% of them singletons. Source: cultured PBMCs, taken from culture after CMV antigen stimulation. The receptors come from a human donor in good health (CMV status not recorded). Some clones in this sample may be carry-over from other donors' samples.

V usage is TRBV29-1 and J usage is TRBJ1-1, with 9 bases lining up with TRBD1. The CDR3 loop spans 14 amino acids. The trim removed 2 bases at V and 5 bases at J, leaving 6 bases unmatched. Germline V gene data show CDR1 as SQVTM and CDR2 as ANQGSEA. The CDR3 sequence is CSVESWTGVTEAFF. CDR3 nucleotide sequence: TGCAGCGTTGAATCCTGGACAGGGGTGACTGAAGCTTTCTTT.

This clonotype appeared a few times. The V gene is TRBV27, the J gene TRBJ2-1; 9 nucleotides agree with TRBD1. CDR3 length equals 14 residues. The V gene's germline CDR1 is MNHEY and CDR2 SMNVEV (reference sequence). Trimming at V came to 4 bases and at J to 8 bases, leaving 6 bases not matched to a gene. The CDR3 DNA follows: TGTGCCAGCAGTTCCGCGGGACAGGGCTATGAGCAGTTCTTC. Translation gives CASSSAGQGYEQFF.

V usage is TRBV28 and J usage is TRBJ2-1, with 9 bases matching TRBD1. The CDR3 length is 16 residues. Germline trimming cut 5 bases from V and 4 bases from J; bases unmatched to any gene: 9. Germline V CDR1 and CDR2: MDHEN, SYDVKM. CDR3 loop: CASSPATGGKYNEQFF. The CDR3 bases are TGTGCCAGCAGTCCAGCCACAGGGGGCAAATACAATGAGCAGTTCTTC.

The V and J genes are TRBV6-1 and TRBJ1-5; TRBD1 matches 8 bases. Germline V CDR1 and CDR2: MNHNS, SASEGT. This CDR3 has 13 amino acids. The V segment lost 5 bases and the J segment 10 bases; nucleotides outside the gene matches: 7. Written as DNA, the CDR3 is TGTGCCAGCAGTCGGACAGGGTATCGTCCCCAGCATTTT. As protein: CASSRTGYRPQHF.

The V gene is TRBV7-2, the J gene TRBJ2-3; 10 positions match TRBD2. Germline V CDR1 and CDR2: SGHTA, FQGNSA. V was clipped by 3 bases and J by 6 bases; unmatched bases: 6. The CDR3 is 15 residues long. In DNA form, the CDR3 reads TGTGCCAGCAGCTTTGGGACTAGCGCCCCGGATACGCAGTATTTT. It encodes CASSFGTSAPDTQYF.

The V gene is TRBV6-6, the J gene TRBJ2-1, with TRBD2 matching over 7 bases. The CDR3 runs to 15 residues. The germline CDR1 and CDR2 sequences are MNHNY and SVGAGI (reference sequence). After removal of 3 bases from V and 0 bases from J, the junction contained 2 bases not matched to a gene. Here the CDR3 DNA reads TGTGCCAGCAGTTATGGGGGGGGCTCCTACAATGAGCAGTTCTTC. This sequence encodes CASSYGGGSYNEQFF.

The chain links TRBV9 to TRBJ2-1; 12 positions match TRBD2. The CDR3 is 17 residues long. Germline V CDR1 and CDR2: SGDLS, YYNGEE. V lost 4 bases and J lost 8; bases outside the gene matches: 13. CDR3 coding DNA: TGTGCCAGCAGCAGATCAGGACTAGCGGGACCGGGGGATGAGCAGTTCTTC. Residues: CASSRSGLAGPGDEQFF.

In regard to this clonotype: One end of the junction varies from germline; a read error may be responsible. The rearrangement uses TRBV7-2 and TRBJ2-3, with a possible D match to TRBD1 (5 bases). Germline V gene sequence: CDR1 SGHTA, CDR2 FQGNSA. The CDR3 length is 13 residues. CDR3 DNA sequence: TGTGCCACCAGCTATGGGGCCGGGGATACGCAGTATTTT. Translation gives CATSYGAGDTQYF.

On this clonotype itself: Compared with germline, one end of the junction differs, possibly owing to a read error. The chain has TRBV7-2 and TRBJ1-2, with a possible D match to TRBD1 (5 bases). CDR3 size: 15 residues. Germline V gene lookup returns CDR1 SGHTA and CDR2 FQGNSA. The CDR3 DNA follows: TGTGCCAGCAGCAGGGACGAGAACCACCCCTATGGCTACAACTTC. It encodes CASSRDENHPYGYNF.

To note about this clonotype: The junction departs from germline at one end; a sequencing error may be responsible. The rearrangement uses TRBV15 and TRBJ1-3; D is undetermined. Per germline, CDR1 LNHNV and CDR2 YYDKDF (reference sequence). This CDR3 region has 14 residues. The CDR3: CATSTGGGGNTLYF. The CDR3 DNA reads TGTGCCACCAGCACGGGTGGAGGTGGAAACACCCTATATTTT.

In this sample, this clonotype turned up a few times. The chain combines TRBV10-3 with TRBJ2-7; D might be TRBD2 (6 bases). V was trimmed by 5 bases and J by 4 bases, leaving 21 bases between them. The V gene's germline CDR1 is ENHRY and CDR2 SYGVKD. CDR3 length: 16 amino acids. The CDR3 region is CAISSPGQAGRYEQYF. CDR3 DNA: TGTGCCATCAGTTCCCCTGGACAAGCAGGGAGGTACGAGCAGTACTTC.

CDR3 sequence reads: CASSWDRGAVTQYF. The CDR3 bases are TGTGCCAGCAGTTGGGACAGGGGAGCGGTGACCCAGTACTTC. The V call is TRBV12-3 or TRBV12-4, the J call TRBJ2-5; 10 bases line up with TRBD1. Unmatched junction bases numbered 6, after V lost 4 bases and J lost 7 bases. The CDR3 is 14 residues long.

This chain connects TRBV10-3 to TRBJ1-1; 8 bases are a match to TRBD1. This CDR3 contains 15 residues. Germline loops: CDR1 ENHRY, CDR2 SYGVKD. Unmatched junction bases numbered 13, after V lost 10 bases and J lost 3 bases. The CDR3 spells CATHAGQGLYTEAFF. CDR3 sequence (DNA): TGTGCCACCCACGCCGGACAGGGATTATACACTGAAGCTTTCTTT.

This clonotype was detected only a few times. CDR3 residues: CASSPGSLTDTQYF. CDR3 nucleotides: TGTGCCAGCTCACCGGGGAGCCTCACAGATACGCAGTATTTT. The chain recombines TRBV18 with TRBJ2-3, with D perhaps matching TRBD2 (5 bases). V was clipped by 3 bases and J by 2 bases, with 9 bases between them. The germline V gene has CDR1 KGHSH and CDR2 LQKENI. CDR3 length: 14 residues. The entire variable domain, with the rest obtained from reference TRBV18 and TRBJ2-3, is as follows: NAGVMQNPRHLVRRRGQEARLRCSPMKGHSHVYWYRQLPEEGLKFMVYLQKENIIDESGMPKERFSAEFPKEGPSILRIQQVVRGDSAAYFCASSPGSLTDTQYFGPGTRLTVL.

The rearrangement uses TRBV19 and TRBJ2-2, with 9 positions matching TRBD1. Unmatched junction bases numbered 9, after V lost 4 bases and J lost 9 bases. This CDR3 contains 15 residues. Per germline, CDR1 LNHDA and CDR2 SQIVND (reference sequence). CDR3 in DNA: TGTGCCAGTAGTAGCTCCGGGACAGGGATCAGGGAGCTGTTTTTT. This encodes CASSSSGTGIRELFF.

This clonotype appeared a few times. The rearrangement joins TRBV4-2 to TRBJ1-1; D is unresolved. CDR3 length: 18 amino acids. Germline CDR1 and CDR2: LGHNA and YNFKEQ. The V end was cut by 4 bases, the J end by 0 bases, with 21 bases between. CDR3 DNA sequence: TGTGCCAGCAGCCGGAAGGATACGGGGAGACGGATGAACACTGAAGCTTTCTTT. Its protein is CASSRKDTGRRMNTEAFF.

CDR3 protein: CARLRDRAGQPQHF. The CDR3 region has the DNA TGTGCCAGACTCCGGGACAGGGCGGGTCAGCCCCAGCATTTT. This chain uses TRBV19 with TRBJ1-5, with TRBD1 matching 9 bases. CDR3 length equals 14 residues. Germline CDR1 and CDR2: LNHDA and SQIVND (reference sequence). Trimming at V came to 9 bases and at J to 6 bases, leaving 9 bases not matched to a gene.